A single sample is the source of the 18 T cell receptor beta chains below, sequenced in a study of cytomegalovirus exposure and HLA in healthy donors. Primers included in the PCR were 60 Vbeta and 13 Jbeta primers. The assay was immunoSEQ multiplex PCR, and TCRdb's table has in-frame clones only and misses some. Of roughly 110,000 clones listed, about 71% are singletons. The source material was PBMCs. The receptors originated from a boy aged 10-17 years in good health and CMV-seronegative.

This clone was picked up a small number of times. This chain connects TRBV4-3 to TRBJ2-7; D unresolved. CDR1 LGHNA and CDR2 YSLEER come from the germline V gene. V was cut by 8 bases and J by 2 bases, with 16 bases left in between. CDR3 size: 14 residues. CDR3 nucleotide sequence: TGCGCCAGCGGGCCGCTACGCGACCCCTACGAGCAGTACTTC. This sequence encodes CASGPLRDPYEQYF.

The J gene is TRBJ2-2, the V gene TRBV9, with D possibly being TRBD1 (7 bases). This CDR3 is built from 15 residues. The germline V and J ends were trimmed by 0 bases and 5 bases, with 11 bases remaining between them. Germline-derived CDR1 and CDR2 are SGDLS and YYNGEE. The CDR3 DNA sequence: TGTGCCAGCAGCGTAGTGCAGGGGGGAACCGGGGAGCTGTTTTTT. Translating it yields CASSVVQGGTGELFF.

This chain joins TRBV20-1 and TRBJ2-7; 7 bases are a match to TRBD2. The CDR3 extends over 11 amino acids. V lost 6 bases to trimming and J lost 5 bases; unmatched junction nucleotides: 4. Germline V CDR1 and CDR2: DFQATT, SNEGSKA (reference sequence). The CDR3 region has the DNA TGCAGTGCACTCCGGGGGGACGAGCAGTACTTC. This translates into CSALRGDEQYF.

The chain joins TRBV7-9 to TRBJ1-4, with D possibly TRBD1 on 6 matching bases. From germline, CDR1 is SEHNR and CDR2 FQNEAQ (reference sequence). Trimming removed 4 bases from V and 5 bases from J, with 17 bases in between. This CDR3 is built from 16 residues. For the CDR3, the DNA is TGTGCCAGCAGCTCCCCCCCAGGAACAGGGAATGAAAAACTGTTTTTT. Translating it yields CASSSPPGTGNEKLFF.

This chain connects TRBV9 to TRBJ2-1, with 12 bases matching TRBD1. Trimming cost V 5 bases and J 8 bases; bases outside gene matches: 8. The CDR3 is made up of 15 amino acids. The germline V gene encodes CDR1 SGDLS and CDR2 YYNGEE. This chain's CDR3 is CASRLGTGGMDEQFF. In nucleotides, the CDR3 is TGTGCCAGCAGACTAGGGACAGGGGGCATGGATGAGCAGTTCTTC.

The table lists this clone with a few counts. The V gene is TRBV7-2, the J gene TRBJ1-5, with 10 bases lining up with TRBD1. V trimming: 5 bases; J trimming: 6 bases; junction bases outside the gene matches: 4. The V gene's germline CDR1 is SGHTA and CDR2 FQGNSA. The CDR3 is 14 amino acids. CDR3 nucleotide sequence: TGTGCCAGCAGCCCTAGACAGGGGGCTCAGCCCCAGCATTTT. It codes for CASSPRQGAQPQHF. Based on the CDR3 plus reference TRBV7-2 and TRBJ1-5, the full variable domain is GAGVSQSPSNKVTEKGKDVELRCDPISGHTALYWYRQSLGQGLEFLIYFQGNSAPDKSGLPSDRFSAERTGGSVSTLTIQRTQQEDSAVYLCASSPRQGAQPQHFGDGTRLSIL.

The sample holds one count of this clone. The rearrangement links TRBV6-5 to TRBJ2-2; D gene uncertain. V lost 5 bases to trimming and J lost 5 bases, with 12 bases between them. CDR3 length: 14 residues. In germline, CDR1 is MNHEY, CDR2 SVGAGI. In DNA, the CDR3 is TGTGCCAGCAGTGTCCAACGGGTAACCGGGGAGCTGTTTTTT. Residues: CASSVQRVTGELFF.

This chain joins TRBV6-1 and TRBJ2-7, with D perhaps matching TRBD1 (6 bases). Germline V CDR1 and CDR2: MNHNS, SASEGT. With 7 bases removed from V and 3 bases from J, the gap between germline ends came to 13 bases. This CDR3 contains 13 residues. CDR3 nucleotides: TGTGCCAGCAACCCAACAGGGTACTACGAGCAGTACTTC. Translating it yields CASNPTGYYEQYF.

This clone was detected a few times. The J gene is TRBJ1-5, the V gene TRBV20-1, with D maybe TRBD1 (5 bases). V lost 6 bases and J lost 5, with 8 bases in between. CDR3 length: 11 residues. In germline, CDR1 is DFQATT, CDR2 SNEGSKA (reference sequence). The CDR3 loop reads CSAGGDQPQHF. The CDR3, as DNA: TGCAGTGCGGGGGGAGATCAGCCCCAGCATTTT.

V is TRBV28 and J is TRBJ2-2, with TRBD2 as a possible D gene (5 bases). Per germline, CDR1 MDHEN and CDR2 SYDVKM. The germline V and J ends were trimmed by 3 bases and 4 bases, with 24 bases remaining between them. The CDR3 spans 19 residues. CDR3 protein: CASSFPLRLEDSATGELFF. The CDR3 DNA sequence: TGTGCCAGCAGTTTCCCCCTTCGATTGGAGGATTCGGCCACCGGGGAGCTGTTTTTT. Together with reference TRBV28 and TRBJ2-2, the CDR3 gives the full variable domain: DVKVTQSSRYLVKRTGEKVFLECVQDMDHENMFWYRQDPGLGLRLIYFSYDVKMKEKGDIPEGYSVSREKKERFSLILESASTNQTSMYLCASSFPLRLEDSATGELFFGEGSRLTVL.

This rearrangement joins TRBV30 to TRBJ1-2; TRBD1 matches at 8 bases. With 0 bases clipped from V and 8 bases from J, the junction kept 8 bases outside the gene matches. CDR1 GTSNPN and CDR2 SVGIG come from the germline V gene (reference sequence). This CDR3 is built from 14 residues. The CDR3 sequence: CAWSVAGQGSGYTF. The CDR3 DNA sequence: TGTGCCTGGAGTGTAGCTGGACAGGGAAGCGGCTACACCTTC.

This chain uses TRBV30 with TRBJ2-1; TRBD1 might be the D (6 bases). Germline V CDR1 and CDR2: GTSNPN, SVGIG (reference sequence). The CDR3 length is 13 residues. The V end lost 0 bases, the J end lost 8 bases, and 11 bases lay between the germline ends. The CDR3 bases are TGTGCCTGGAGTGTAGATGAGGGGGATGAGCAGTTCTTC. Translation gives CAWSVDEGDEQFF.

CDR3 bases: TGTGCCAGCAGCGCCCCCTCTGCACACGGGGCCAACGTCCTGACTTTC. As protein: CASSAPSAHGANVLTF. This sequence joins TRBV9 and TRBJ2-6; D is unresolved. Trimming removed 3 bases at V and 4 bases at J, with 14 bases between. Germline V gives CDR1 SGDLS, CDR2 YYNGEE. This CDR3 spans 16 amino acids. The full variable domain, its missing parts supplied by reference TRBV9 and TRBJ2-6, is DSGVTQTPKHLITATGQRVTLRCSPRSGDLSVYWYQQSLDQGLQFLIQYYNGEERAKGNILERFSAQQFPDLHSELNLSSLELGDSALYFCASSAPSAHGANVLTFGAGSRLTVL.

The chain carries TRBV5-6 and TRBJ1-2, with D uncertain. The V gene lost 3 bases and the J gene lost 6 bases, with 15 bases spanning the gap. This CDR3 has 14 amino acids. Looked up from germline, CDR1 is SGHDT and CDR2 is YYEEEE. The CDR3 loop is CASSWVEGWDGYTF. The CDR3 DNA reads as TGTGCCAGCAGCTGGGTGGAGGGTTGGGATGGCTACACCTTC.

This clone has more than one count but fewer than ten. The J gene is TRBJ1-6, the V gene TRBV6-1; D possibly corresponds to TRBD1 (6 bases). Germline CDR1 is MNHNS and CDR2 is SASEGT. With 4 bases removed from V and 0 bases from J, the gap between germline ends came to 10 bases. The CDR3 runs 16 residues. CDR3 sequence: CASSVTGSSYNSPLHF. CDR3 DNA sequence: TGTGCCAGCAGTGTAACAGGGAGCTCCTATAATTCACCCCTCCACTTT.

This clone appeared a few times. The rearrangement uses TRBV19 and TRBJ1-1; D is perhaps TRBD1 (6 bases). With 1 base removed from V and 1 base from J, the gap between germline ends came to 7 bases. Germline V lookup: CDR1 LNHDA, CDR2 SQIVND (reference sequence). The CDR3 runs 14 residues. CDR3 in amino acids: CASSIVTGNTEAFF. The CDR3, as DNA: TGTGCCAGTAGTATAGTGACAGGGAACACTGAAGCTTTCTTT. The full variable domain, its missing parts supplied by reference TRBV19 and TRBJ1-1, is DGGITQSPKYLFRKEGQNVTLSCEQNLNHDAMYWYRQDPGQGLRLIYYSQIVNDFQKGDIAEGYSVSREKKESFPLTVTSAQKNPTAFYLCASSIVTGNTEAFFGQGTRLTVV.

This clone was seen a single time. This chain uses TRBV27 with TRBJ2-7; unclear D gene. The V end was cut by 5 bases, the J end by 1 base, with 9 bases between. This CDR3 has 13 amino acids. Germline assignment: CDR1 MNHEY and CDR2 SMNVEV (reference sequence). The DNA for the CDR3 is TGTGCCAGCAGTCCATACATTTCCTACGAGCAGTACTTC. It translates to CASSPYISYEQYF.

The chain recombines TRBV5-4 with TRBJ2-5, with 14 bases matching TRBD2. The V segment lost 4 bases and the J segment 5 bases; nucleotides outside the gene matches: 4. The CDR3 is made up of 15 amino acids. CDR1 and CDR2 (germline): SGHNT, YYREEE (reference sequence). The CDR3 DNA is TGTGCCAGCAGCCTCAGACTAGCGGGGGGGGAGACCCAGTACTTC. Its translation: CASSLRLAGGETQYF.